This T cell receptor (beta chain) derives from a study of blood T cell repertoires in COVID-19. In the study overall: Nucleic acid was either cDNA or gDNA, and it came from T cells, B-cell-depleted T cells, or PBMCs.

Germline V gene lookup returns CDR1 KGHSH and CDR2 LQKENI. The CDR3 loop spans 15 amino acids. V was shortened by 3 bases and J by 2 bases, with 14 bases between the two germline ends. Generated by immunoSEQ multiplex PCR, the TCRdb table keeps only in-frame clones and is missing some. Among hundreds of thousands of clones, 70% to 90% were seen once, and the ten largest hold 1.5% to 2%. The sequencing sample was made of PBMCs or T cells enriched from blood (not recorded which). The chain combines TRBV18 with TRBJ2-7, with a weak D call TRBD2 (6 bases). The receptor's source is a woman aged 50 to 65 who had recovered from COVID-19. CDR3 sequence (DNA): TGTGCCAGCTCACCGGGGGACTTTGGGGCCTACGAGCAGTACTTC. Its translation: CASSPGDFGAYEQYF.